This T cell receptor beta chain was obtained from a study of response to subunit inactivated influenza vaccine. J lost 6 bases, V lost 5 bases, and 10 bases had no gene match. This CDR3 is built from 14 residues. Germline V lookup: CDR1 SEHNR, CDR2 FQNEAQ (reference sequence). Of note for this clonotype: Its target is not known.

TCRdb itself ran the RT-PCR reads through MiXCR, one entry per CDR3 protein. The table includes about 500,000 distinct CDR3 sequences, approximately 15% detected once. Study results and limitations: Every seasonal influenza vaccination brings in few new T cells, the authors suggested.

The specimen comprised CD4+ T cells sorted from PBMCs, sampled less than 30 months after vaccination. The chain joins TRBV7-9 to TRBJ2-7; 7 positions agree with TRBD1. The receptor comes from a man in his fifties or sixties who received an inactivated influenza vaccine. CDR3 sequence: CASSAQDRAGEQYF. CDR3 bases: TGTGCCAGCAGCGCACAAGACAGGGCCGGCGAGCAGTACTTC.